In its sample, the clone carrying this T cell receptor beta chain was seen many times. What it binds is not known. These data belong to a study of T cells in Graves' hyperthyroidism and ophthalmopathy. Whole-study findings and limits: The blood repertoire included most of the expanded thyroid clonotypes above 0.001.

Amplification yielded TCR beta CDR3 regions, with RNA transcripts as the source. The HTBI primer set drove a first-round RT-PCR of the TCR CDR3. TCRdb recomputed calls from the multiplex PCR reads with MiXCR, one row per CDR3 protein. The table has approximately 210,000 distinct CDR3 sequences, roughly 17% seen once. Graves' hyperthyroidism was deemed stable given no ophthalmopathy progression within 18 months. With a duration under 2 months, the hyperthyroidism was newly diagnosed in patients aged 18 to 65. Out of approximately 9.9 ml of fresh peripheral blood came the PBMCs. CDR3 length: 13 amino acids. Trimming pared 0 bases from V and 5 bases from J, leaving 9 bases between. Germline CDR1 reads SGHRS; CDR2 reads YFSETQ.

The sequence was obtained from a man between 50 and 59 years old with Graves' hyperthyroidism. The chain joins TRBV5-1 to TRBJ2-7; D gene ambiguous. Sequences were obtained from blood. The CDR3 sequence: CASSLVGGNEQYF. For the CDR3, the DNA is TGCGCCAGCAGCTTGGTAGGTGGCAACGAGCAGTACTTC.